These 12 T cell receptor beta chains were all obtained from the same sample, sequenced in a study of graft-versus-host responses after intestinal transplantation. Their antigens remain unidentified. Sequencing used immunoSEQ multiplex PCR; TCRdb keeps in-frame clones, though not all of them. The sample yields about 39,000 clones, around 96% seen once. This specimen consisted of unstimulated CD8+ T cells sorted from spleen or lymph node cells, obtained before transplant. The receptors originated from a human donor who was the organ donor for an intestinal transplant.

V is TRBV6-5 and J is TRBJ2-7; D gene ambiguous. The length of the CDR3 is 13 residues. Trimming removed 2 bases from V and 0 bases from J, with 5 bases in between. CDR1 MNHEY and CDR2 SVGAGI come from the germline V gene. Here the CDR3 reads CASSYASSYEQYF. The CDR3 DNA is TGTGCCAGCAGTTACGCCTCCTCCTACGAGCAGTACTTC.

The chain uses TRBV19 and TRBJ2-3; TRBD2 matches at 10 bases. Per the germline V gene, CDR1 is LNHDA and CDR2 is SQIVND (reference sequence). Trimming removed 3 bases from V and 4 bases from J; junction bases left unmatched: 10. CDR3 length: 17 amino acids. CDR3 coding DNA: TGTGCCAGTAGTATGATCGGAGCGGGGGGGCCCCCAGATACGCAGTATTTT. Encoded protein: CASSMIGAGGPPDTQYF. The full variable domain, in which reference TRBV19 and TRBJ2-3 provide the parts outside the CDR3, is DGGITQSPKYLFRKEGQNVTLSCEQNLNHDAMYWYRQDPGQGLRLIYYSQIVNDFQKGDIAEGYSVSREKKESFPLTVTSAQKNPTAFYLCASSMIGAGGPPDTQYFGPGTRLTVL.

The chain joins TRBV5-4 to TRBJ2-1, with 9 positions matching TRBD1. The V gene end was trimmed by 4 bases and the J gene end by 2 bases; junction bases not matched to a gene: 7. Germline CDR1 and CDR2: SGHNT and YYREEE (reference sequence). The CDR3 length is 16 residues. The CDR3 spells CASSLGDRAPYNEQFF. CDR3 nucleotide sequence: TGTGCCAGCAGCCTAGGGGACAGGGCTCCCTACAATGAGCAGTTCTTC.

The CDR3 sequence: CTSSPLAGGTPQYF. In DNA form, the CDR3 reads TGCACCAGCAGCCCCTTAGCGGGGGGGACACCGCAGTATTTT. The genes are TRBV1 and TRBJ2-3; TRBD2 is the table's D call, not checked against the DNA. TRBV1 is a recognized pseudogene. This CDR3 is built from 14 residues.

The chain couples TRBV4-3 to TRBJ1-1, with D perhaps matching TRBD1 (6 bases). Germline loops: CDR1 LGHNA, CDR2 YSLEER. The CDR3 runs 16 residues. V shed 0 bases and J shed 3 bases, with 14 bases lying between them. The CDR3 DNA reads TGCGCCAGCAGCCAAGACTCGGGGGGCTACGACACTGAAGCTTTCTTT. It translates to CASSQDSGGYDTEAFF.

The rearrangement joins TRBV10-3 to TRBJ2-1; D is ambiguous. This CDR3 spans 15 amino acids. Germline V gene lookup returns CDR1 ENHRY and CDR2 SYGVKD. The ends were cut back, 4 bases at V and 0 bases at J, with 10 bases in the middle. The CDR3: CAISGVLNSYNEQFF. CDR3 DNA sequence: TGTGCCATCAGTGGAGTTTTAAACTCCTACAATGAGCAGTTCTTC.

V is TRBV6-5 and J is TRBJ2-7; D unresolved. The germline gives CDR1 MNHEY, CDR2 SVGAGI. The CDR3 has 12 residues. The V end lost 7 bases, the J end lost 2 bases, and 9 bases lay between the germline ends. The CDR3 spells CASTGKAYEQYF. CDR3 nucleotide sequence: TGTGCCAGCACAGGAAAGGCCTACGAGCAGTACTTC.

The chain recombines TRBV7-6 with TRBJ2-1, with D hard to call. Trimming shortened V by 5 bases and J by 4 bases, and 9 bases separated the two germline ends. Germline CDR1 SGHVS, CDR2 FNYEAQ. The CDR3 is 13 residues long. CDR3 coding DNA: TGTGCCAGCAGCGCCAGGTCATACAATGAGCAGTTCTTC. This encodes CASSARSYNEQFF.

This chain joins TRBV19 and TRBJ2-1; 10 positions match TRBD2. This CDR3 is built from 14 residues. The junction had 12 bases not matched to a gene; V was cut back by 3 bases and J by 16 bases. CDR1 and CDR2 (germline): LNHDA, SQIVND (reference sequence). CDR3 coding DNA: TGTGCCAGTAGTATGATGGCTAGCGGGGGCCCCTATTTCTTC. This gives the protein CASSMMASGGPYFF.

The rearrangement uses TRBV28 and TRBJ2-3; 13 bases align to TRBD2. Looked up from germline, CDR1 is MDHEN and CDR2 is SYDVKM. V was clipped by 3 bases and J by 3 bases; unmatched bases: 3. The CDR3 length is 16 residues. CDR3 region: CASSFPTSGGTDTQYF. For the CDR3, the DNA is TGTGCCAGCAGTTTCCCGACTAGCGGGGGGACAGATACGCAGTATTTT. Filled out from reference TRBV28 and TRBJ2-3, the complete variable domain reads DVKVTQSSRYLVKRTGEKVFLECVQDMDHENMFWYRQDPGLGLRLIYFSYDVKMKEKGDIPEGYSVSREKKERFSLILESASTNQTSMYLCASSFPTSGGTDTQYFGPGTRLTVL.

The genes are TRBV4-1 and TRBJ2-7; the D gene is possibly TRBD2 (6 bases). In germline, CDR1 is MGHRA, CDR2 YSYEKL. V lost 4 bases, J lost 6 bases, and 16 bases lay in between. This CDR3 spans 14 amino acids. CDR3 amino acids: CASSLVPEGPEQYF. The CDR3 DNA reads TGCGCCAGCAGCCTCGTACCGGAGGGTCCCGAGCAGTACTTC.

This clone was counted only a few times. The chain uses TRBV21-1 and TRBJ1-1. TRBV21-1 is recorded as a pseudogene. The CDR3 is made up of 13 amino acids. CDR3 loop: CASSTRENTEAFF. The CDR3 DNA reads TGTGCCAGCAGCACGAGAGAAAACACTGAAGCTTTCTTT.